These T cell receptor beta chains were read from a single sample in a study of early T cells in non-severe SARS-CoV-2 infection. A single record per CDR3 protein comes from TCRdb applying MiXCR to the 5' RACE reads. The table shows tens of thousands of distinct CDR3 sequences, with roughly 4.5% occurring only once. The sample taken for sequencing was whole blood. These receptors all stem from an adult who was a healthcare worker with PCR-confirmed SARS-CoV-2 infection or an uninfected control (not recorded which). The CDR3 runs from the conserved cysteine through the conserved F or W. The order of the fields is CDR3 length, J gene, clone size, D gene, V gene, CDR3 protein, CDR3 DNA. The D gene is left open where the match is weak. Some rows mark clone size as missing; the rest say once, few, many or name a class of expanded clone.

>12|TRBJ2-7|many|.|TRBV25-1
CASSESRGVQYF
TGTGCCAGCAGTGAATCTCGGGGAGTGCAGTACTTC
>17|TRBJ2-3|few|TRBD2|TRBV19
CASSPGLAGGSTDTQYF
TGTGCCAGTAGTCCCGGACTAGCGGGAGGGAGCACAGATACGCAGTATTTT
>14|TRBJ2-7|few|TRBD2|TRBV6-1
CASSMTSVAYEQYF
TGTGCCAGCAGTATGACTAGCGTGGCCTACGAGCAGTACTTC
>15|TRBJ2-5|many|TRBD1|TRBV11-2
CASSLRPGGRETQYF
TGTGCCAGCAGCTTAAGACCAGGGGGTCGAGAGACCCAGTACTTC
>14|TRBJ2-5|many|.|TRBV15
CATSRDRAKETQYF
TGTGCCACCAGCAGAGATAGGGCCAAAGAGACCCAGTACTTC
>15|TRBJ2-3|many|.|TRBV28
CASSQMVTNTDTQYF
TGTGCCAGCAGTCAGATGGTGACTAACACAGATACGCAGTATTTT
>16|TRBJ2-2|many|.|TRBV12-3/TRBV12-4
CASSLNRPSNTGELFF
TGTGCCAGCAGTTTGAACAGGCCCTCGAACACCGGGGAGCTGTTTTTT
>16|TRBJ2-2|.|.|TRBV4-2
CASRSWDTGNTGELFF
TGTGCCAGCAGGAGCTGGGACACGGGAAACACCGGGGAGCTGTTTTTT
>15|TRBJ1-6|.|TRBD1|TRBV2
CASSPVPGQGQPLHF
TGTGCCAGCAGTCCTGTCCCGGGACAGGGTCAACCCCTCCACTTT
>14|TRBJ2-3|many|TRBD2|TRBV6-1
CASRLAGAGDTQYF
TGTGCCAGCAGGTTAGCGGGGGCGGGCGATACGCAGTATTTT
>15|TRBJ2-7|many|.|TRBV11-1
CASSLRDGGVWEQYF
TGTGCCAGCAGCTTACGGGACGGAGGTGTATGGGAGCAGTACTTC
>15|TRBJ2-7|.|.|TRBV6-6
CASSYSKSSPYEQYF
TGTGCCAGCAGTTACTCGAAGAGTAGCCCCTACGAGCAGTACTTC
>15|TRBJ2-2|many|TRBD2|TRBV4-2
CASSQAHGGAGELFF
TGTGCCAGCAGCCAGGCTCACGGGGGGGCCGGGGAGCTGTTTTTT
>15|TRBJ2-3|few|.|TRBV2
CASSGTPEPTDTQYF
TGTGCCAGCTCTGGGACCCCCGAACCCACAGATACGCAGTATTTT
>16|TRBJ2-2|few|.|TRBV3-1
CASSQRKAGFVGELFF
TGTGCCAGCAGCCAACGCAAGGCGGGGTTCGTCGGGGAGCTGTTTTTT
>15|TRBJ2-7|many|.|TRBV5-4
CASSLVRTAVHEQYF
TGTGCCAGCAGCTTGGTCCGAACAGCGGTCCACGAGCAGTACTTC
>14|TRBJ1-1|many|.|TRBV5-4
CASSPGQPNTEAFF
TGTGCCAGCAGCCCTGGACAGCCGAACACTGAAGCTTTCTTT
>15|TRBJ2-4|many|TRBD1|TRBV12-3/TRBV12-4
CASSRDRGGENIQYF
TGTGCCAGCAGTAGGGACAGGGGAGGGGAAAACATTCAGTACTTC
>11|TRBJ2-1|many|.|TRBV6-6
CASSYDTEQFF
TGTGCCAGCAGTTACGATACTGAGCAGTTCTTC
>13|TRBJ2-1|many|TRBD1|TRBV29-1
CSSRSPGTAEQFF
TGCAGCTCACGATCCCCCGGGACAGCGGAGCAGTTCTTC
>14|TRBJ2-2|many|TRBD2|TRBV27
CASGTSGNTGELFF
TGTGCCAGCGGTACTAGCGGGAACACCGGGGAGCTGTTTTTT
>15|TRBJ2-5|many|TRBD1|TRBV5-4
CASSFRQGAEETQYF
TGTGCCAGCAGCTTTAGACAGGGGGCCGAGGAGACCCAGTACTTC
>14|TRBJ2-7|many|TRBD2|TRBV6-2/TRBV6-3
CASSDWGGSYEQYF
TGTGCCAGCAGTGACTGGGGAGGGTCCTACGAGCAGTACTTC
>17|TRBJ2-1|many|.|TRBV23-1
CASSQSVGREVPGEQFF
TGCGCCAGCAGTCAATCGGTAGGCAGAGAGGTACCAGGAGAGCAGTTCTTC
>15|TRBJ2-7|.|TRBD2|TRBV28
CASSPSGGAVDEQYF
TGTGCCAGCAGTCCCAGCGGGGGGGCCGTCGACGAGCAGTACTTC
>15|TRBJ1-2|many|TRBD1|TRBV9
CASSVVTGGARGYTF
TGTGCCAGCAGCGTAGTAACAGGGGGCGCACGTGGCTACACCTTC
>13|TRBJ2-5|few|.|TRBV7-7
CASSVVDQETQYF
TGTGCCAGCAGTGTCGTAGACCAAGAGACCCAGTACTTC
>19|TRBJ2-6|many|TRBD2|TRBV5-1
CASSLAFGGGSSGANVLTF
TGCGCCAGCAGCTTGGCCTTCGGCGGGGGTTCCTCTGGGGCCAACGTCCTGACTTTC
>12|TRBJ2-7|many|.|TRBV7-2
CASSFAVHEQYF
TGTGCCAGCAGCTTTGCGGTCCACGAGCAGTACTTC
>15|TRBJ2-1|many|TRBD2|TRBV19
CASTGTSGGTNEQFF
TGTGCCAGTACAGGGACTAGCGGGGGGACCAATGAGCAGTTCTTC
>13|TRBJ2-2|few|TRBD1|TRBV29-1
CSVRGTGTGELFF
TGCAGCGTACGCGGGACAGGTACCGGGGAGCTGTTTTTT
>16|TRBJ2-3|many|.|TRBV6-5
CASSYPHIESTDTQYF
TGTGCCAGCAGTTACCCACACATCGAGAGCACAGATACGCAGTATTTT
>11|TRBJ1-3|many|.|TRBV29-1
CSVGAGNTIYF
TGCAGCGTAGGGGCTGGAAACACCATATATTTT
>13|TRBJ2-5|many|TRBD2|TRBV20-1
CSARDLRGGPMDF
TGCAGTGCTAGAGACCTACGCGGGGGGCCGATGGACTTC
>14|TRBJ2-3|many|TRBD1|TRBV6-2/TRBV6-3
CASSPGGGTDTQYF
TGTGCCAGCAGTCCAGGGGGCGGCACAGATACGCAGTATTTT
>14|TRBJ1-1|many|TRBD1|TRBV27
CASSFDRGNTEAFF
TGTGCCAGCAGTTTCGACAGGGGGAACACTGAAGCTTTCTTT
>14|TRBJ1-5|many|.|TRBV6-2/TRBV6-3
CASSPTESNQPQHF
TGTGCCAGCAGCCCGACAGAGAGCAATCAGCCCCAGCATTTT
>14|TRBJ1-6|many|.|TRBV12-3/TRBV12-4
CASSLTVGNSPLHF
TGTGCCAGCAGCCTAACAGTTGGTAATTCACCCCTCCACTTT
>16|TRBJ2-3|many|TRBD2|TRBV30
CAWSSGLATGRDTQYF
TGTGCCTGGAGTTCTGGACTAGCGACGGGGCGTGATACGCAGTATTTT
>16|TRBJ2-2|many|TRBD2|TRBV10-1
CASRTPTSGITGELFF
TGCGCCAGCAGGACCCCGACTAGCGGGATTACCGGGGAGCTGTTTTTT
>17|TRBJ2-3|many|TRBD2|TRBV7-6
CASSLARDYRDPDTQYF
TGTGCCAGCAGCTTAGCGAGGGACTACCGAGACCCAGATACGCAGTATTTT
>16|TRBJ2-2|few|.|TRBV4-2
CASSQPGETNTGELFF
TGTGCCAGCAGCCAACCGGGAGAAACGAACACCGGGGAGCTGTTTTTT
>14|TRBJ1-5|many|.|TRBV7-2
CASSLKGGNQPQHF
TGTGCCAGCAGCTTAAAGGGGGGCAATCAGCCCCAGCATTTT
>15|TRBJ1-5|many|TRBD1|TRBV7-2
CASSTGQGAGQPQHF
TGTGCCAGCAGCACGGGACAGGGGGCCGGTCAGCCCCAGCATTTT
>14|TRBJ2-7|many|.|TRBV4-1
CASSQGRVAYEQYF
TGCGCCAGCAGCCAAGGCAGGGTTGCCTACGAGCAGTACTTC
>16|TRBJ2-2|few|.|TRBV7-3
CASSLDPGQGTGELFF
TGTGCCAGCAGCTTAGATCCGGGGCAAGGGACCGGGGAGCTGTTTTTT